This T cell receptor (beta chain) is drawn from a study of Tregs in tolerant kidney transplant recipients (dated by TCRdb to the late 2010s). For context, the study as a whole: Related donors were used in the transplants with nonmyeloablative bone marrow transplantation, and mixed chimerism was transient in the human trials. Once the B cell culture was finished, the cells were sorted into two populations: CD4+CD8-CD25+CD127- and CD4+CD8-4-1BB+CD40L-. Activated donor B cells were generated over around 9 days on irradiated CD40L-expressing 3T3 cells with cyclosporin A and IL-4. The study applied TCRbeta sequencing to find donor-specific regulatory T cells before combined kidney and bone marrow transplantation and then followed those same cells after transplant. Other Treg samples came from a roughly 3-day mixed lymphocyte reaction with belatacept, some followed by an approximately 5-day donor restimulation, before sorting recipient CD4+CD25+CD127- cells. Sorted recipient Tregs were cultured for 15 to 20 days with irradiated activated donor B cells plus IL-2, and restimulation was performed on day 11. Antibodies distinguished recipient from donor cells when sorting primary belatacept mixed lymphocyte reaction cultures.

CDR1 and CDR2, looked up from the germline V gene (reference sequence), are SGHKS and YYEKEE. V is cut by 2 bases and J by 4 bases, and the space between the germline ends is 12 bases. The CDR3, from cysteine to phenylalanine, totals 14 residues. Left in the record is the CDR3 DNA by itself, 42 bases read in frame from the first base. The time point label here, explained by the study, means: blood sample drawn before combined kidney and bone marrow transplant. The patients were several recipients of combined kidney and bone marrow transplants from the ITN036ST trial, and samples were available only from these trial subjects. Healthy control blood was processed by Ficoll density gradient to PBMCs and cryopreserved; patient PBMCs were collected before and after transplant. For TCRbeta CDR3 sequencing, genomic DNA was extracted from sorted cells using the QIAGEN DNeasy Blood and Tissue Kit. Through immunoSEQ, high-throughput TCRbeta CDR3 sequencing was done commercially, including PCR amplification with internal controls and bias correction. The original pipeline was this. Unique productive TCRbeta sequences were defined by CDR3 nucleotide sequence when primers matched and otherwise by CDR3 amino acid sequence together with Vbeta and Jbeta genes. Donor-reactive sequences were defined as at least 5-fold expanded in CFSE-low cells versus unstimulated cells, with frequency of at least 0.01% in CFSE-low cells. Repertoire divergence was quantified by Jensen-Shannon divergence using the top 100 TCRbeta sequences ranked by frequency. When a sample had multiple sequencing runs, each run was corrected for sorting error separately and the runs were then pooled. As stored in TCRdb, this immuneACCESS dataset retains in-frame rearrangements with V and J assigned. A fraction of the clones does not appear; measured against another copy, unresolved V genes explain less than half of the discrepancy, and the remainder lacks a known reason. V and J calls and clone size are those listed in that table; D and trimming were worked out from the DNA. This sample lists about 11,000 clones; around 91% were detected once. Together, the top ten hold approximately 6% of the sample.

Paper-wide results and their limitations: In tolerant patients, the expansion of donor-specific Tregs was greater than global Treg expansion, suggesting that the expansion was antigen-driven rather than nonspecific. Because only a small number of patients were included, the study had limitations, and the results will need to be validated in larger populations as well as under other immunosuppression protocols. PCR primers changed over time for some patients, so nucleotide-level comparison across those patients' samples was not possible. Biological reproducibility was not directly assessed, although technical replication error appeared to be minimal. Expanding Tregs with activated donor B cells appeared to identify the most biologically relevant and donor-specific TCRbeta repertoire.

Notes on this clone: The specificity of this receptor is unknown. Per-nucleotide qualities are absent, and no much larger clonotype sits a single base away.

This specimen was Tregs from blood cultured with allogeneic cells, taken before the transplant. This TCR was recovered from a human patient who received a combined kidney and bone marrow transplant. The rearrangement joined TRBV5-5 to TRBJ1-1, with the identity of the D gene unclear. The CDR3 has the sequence CASSFGGPGTEAFF. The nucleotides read TGTGCCAGCAGCTTCGGAGGACCGGGCACTGAAGCTTTCTTT.